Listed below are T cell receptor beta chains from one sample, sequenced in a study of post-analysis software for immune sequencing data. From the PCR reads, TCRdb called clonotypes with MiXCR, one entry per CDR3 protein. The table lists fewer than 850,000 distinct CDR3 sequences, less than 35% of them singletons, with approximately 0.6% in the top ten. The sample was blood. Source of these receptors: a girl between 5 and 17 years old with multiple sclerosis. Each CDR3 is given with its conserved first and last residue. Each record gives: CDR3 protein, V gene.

cdr3_aa: CASSGGRNEQFF; v_call: TRBV9
cdr3_aa: CASSFWGEDQPQHF; v_call: TRBV5-5
cdr3_aa: CASSVAGGQGNGYTF; v_call: TRBV9
cdr3_aa: CASSLGSSGANVPTF; v_call: TRBV5-1
cdr3_aa: CSARVGDWSPLHF; v_call: TRBV20-1
cdr3_aa: CSVSGQGSSYEQYF; v_call: TRBV29-1
cdr3_aa: CASSPAGDQPQHF; v_call: TRBV6-2/TRBV6-3
cdr3_aa: CASSWTGRQETQYF; v_call: TRBV12-3/TRBV12-4
cdr3_aa: CASSHGQGPEAFF; v_call: TRBV5-1
cdr3_aa: CAGSGTSGSNEQFF; v_call: TRBV28
cdr3_aa: CATDRGPQGDSETQYF; v_call: TRBV15
cdr3_aa: CASSLRLADRGTQYF; v_call: TRBV11-2
cdr3_aa: CASSPSGVMNTEAFF; v_call: TRBV27
cdr3_aa: CASSVGGQSSYNEQFF; v_call: TRBV9
cdr3_aa: CASSLNPRGIYF; v_call: TRBV28
cdr3_aa: CASSFPGGTEAFF; v_call: TRBV7-2
cdr3_aa: CSARAWGTEFYNEQFF; v_call: TRBV20-1